These 22 T cell receptor beta chains originate from one sample sequenced in a study of identical twins. TCRdb passed the 5' RACE reads through MiXCR, listing each CDR3 protein once. Altogether 460,000 or so distinct CDR3 sequences are present, approximately 15% being singletons, with the ten largest covering about 0.54%. These records were also assigned to another study, of yellow fever vaccine responses in identical twins.

Sequenced input: CD4+ T cells sorted from blood. These receptors all come from a woman aged 18 to 35 in good health.

The chain employs TRBV7-2 and TRBJ1-5; no clear D gene. V dropped 1 base and J dropped 1 base, with 11 bases sitting between them. Germline-derived CDR1 and CDR2 are SGHTA and FQGNSA. This CDR3 spans 16 amino acids. Written as DNA, the CDR3 is TGTGCCAGCAGCTTAGGGGCGCGGAGAAGCAATCAGCCCCAGCATTTT. It yields the protein CASSLGARRSNQPQHF.

The table lists this clonotype with many counts. The rearrangement links TRBV11-1 to TRBJ2-5; 8 bases are shared with TRBD1. The CDR3 consists of 14 residues. V lost 5 bases to trimming and J lost 5 bases; unmatched junction nucleotides: 7. The germline gives CDR1 SGHAT, CDR2 FQDESV (reference sequence). The CDR3 spells CASSPRQGWETQYF. CDR3 sequence (DNA): TGTGCCAGCAGCCCCCGACAGGGGTGGGAGACCCAGTACTTC.

This clonotype was counted only a few times. The V and J genes are TRBV4-3 and TRBJ2-7; 10 nucleotides match TRBD2. Germline values: CDR1 LGHNA, CDR2 YSLEER. The CDR3 has 18 amino acids. V lost 0 bases and J lost 3; bases outside the gene matches: 11. The CDR3 spells CASSQDVEGSGRLYEQYF. The CDR3 DNA reads TGCGCCAGCAGCCAAGATGTGGAAGGTAGCGGGAGGCTCTACGAGCAGTACTTC.

V usage is TRBV7-2 and J usage is TRBJ2-1; 7 bases line up with TRBD2. CDR1 is SGHTA, CDR2 FQGNSA, per germline. J was trimmed by 6 bases and V by 5 bases; bases with no gene match: 7. The CDR3 is 14 residues long. CDR3 amino acids: CASSPEGRGNEQFF. As DNA, the CDR3 is TGTGCCAGCAGCCCTGAGGGGAGGGGCAATGAGCAGTTCTTC.

V is TRBV5-4 and J is TRBJ2-7; a weak D match, TRBD1 (5 bases). V was pared by 4 bases and J by 2 bases, with 13 bases between. CDR3 length equals 14 residues. Germline CDR1 reads SGHNT; CDR2 reads YYREEE (reference sequence). CDR3 coding DNA: TGTGCCAGCAGCCAGATGACAGAGCCCTACGAGCAGTACTTC. Its protein is CASSQMTEPYEQYF.

This chain joins TRBV28 and TRBJ2-2, with TRBD1 identical over 7 bases. V lost 5 bases and J lost 3; bases outside the gene matches: 6. CDR3 length: 15 residues. The germline V gene has CDR1 MDHEN and CDR2 SYDVKM. In DNA, the CDR3 is TGTGCCAGCAGTCCCTCGACAGGGTACACCGGGGAGCTGTTTTTT. Protein product: CASSPSTGYTGELFF.

This chain links TRBV5-1 with TRBJ2-1, with D hard to call. Germline V gene sequence: CDR1 SGHRS, CDR2 YFSETQ. This CDR3 has 13 residues. V lost 6 bases to trimming and J lost 7 bases, with 14 bases between them. CDR3 protein: CASTPLTRNEQFF. The DNA of the CDR3 is TGCGCCAGCACCCCGCTTACGAGGAATGAGCAGTTCTTC.

This clonotype came up a few times. V usage is TRBV6-4 and J usage is TRBJ2-1; D might be TRBD2 (5 bases). The V gene's germline CDR1 is MRHNA and CDR2 SNTAGT. V lost 0 bases to trimming and J lost 11 bases, with 11 bases between them. The CDR3 length is 13 residues. CDR3 in amino acids: CASSDSETTKQFF. The CDR3 region has the DNA TGTGCCAGCAGTGACTCGGAGACTACAAAGCAGTTCTTC.

The CDR3 coding sequence is TGTGCCAGCAGCGTAGACGGTAATGAGCAGTTCTTC. This encodes CASSVDGNEQFF. This chain joins TRBV9 and TRBJ2-1; D remains ambiguous. CDR3 length equals 12 residues. Germline-derived CDR1 and CDR2 are SGDLS and YYNGEE. The V and J ends lost 0 bases and 7 bases respectively, with 5 bases between them. Using reference TRBV9 and TRBJ2-1 for the parts outside the CDR3, the full variable domain is DSGVTQTPKHLITATGQRVTLRCSPRSGDLSVYWYQQSLDQGLQFLIQYYNGEERAKGNILERFSAQQFPDLHSELNLSSLELGDSALYFCASSVDGNEQFFGPGTRLTVL.

The chain combines TRBV20-1 with TRBJ2-1, with 9 bases lining up with TRBD2. V shed 6 bases, J shed 6 bases, and the junction held 12 bases outside the gene matches. This CDR3 has 15 residues. The germline V gene has CDR1 DFQATT and CDR2 SNEGSKA (reference sequence). The CDR3 region has the DNA TGCAGTGCGAGACGATCCGGCGGGAGGGGCAATGAGCAGTTCTTC. Translated: CSARRSGGRGNEQFF.

This clonotype was detected a few times. The rearrangement joins TRBV5-1 to TRBJ2-5; possible D gene TRBD2, 6 bases. This CDR3 has 18 amino acids. Germline values: CDR1 SGHRS, CDR2 YFSETQ. The germline V and J ends were trimmed by 9 bases and 1 base, with 28 bases remaining between them. The chain's CDR3 is CAKPDSAGGEFSQETQYF. The CDR3 DNA is TGCGCCAAGCCTGATTCAGCGGGCGGGGAATTTTCCCAAGAGACCCAGTACTTC.

The rearrangement uses TRBV9 and TRBJ2-2; D is unresolved. The germline gives CDR1 SGDLS, CDR2 YYNGEE. This CDR3 has 13 amino acids. Trimming stripped 6 bases from V and 6 bases from J, with 12 bases between. The CDR3 DNA is TGTGCCAGCACCCTGACTTCATCCGGGGAGCTGTTTTTT. Translation: CASTLTSSGELFF.

This clonotype was recorded at least ten times. The rearrangement links TRBV29-1 to TRBJ2-7; D might be TRBD1 (6 bases). The ends were cut back, 2 bases at V and 3 bases at J, with 20 bases in the middle. This CDR3 has 16 amino acids. Looked up from germline, CDR1 is SQVTM and CDR2 is ANQGSEA. CDR3 bases: TGCAGCGTTGAATTGAGCGTCAGGGGACCTTTCTACGAGCAGTACTTC. This sequence encodes CSVELSVRGPFYEQYF.

The sample holds a few counts of this clonotype. The chain recombines TRBV20-1 with TRBJ2-1; 8 bases line up with TRBD1. CDR3 length: 13 residues. Germline V gives CDR1 DFQATT, CDR2 SNEGSKA (reference sequence). Trimming removed 7 bases from V and 8 bases from J; junction bases left unmatched: 10. CDR3 coding DNA: TGCAGTGGGGATTCGGGACAGGCGTATGAGCAGTTCTTC. It specifies CSGDSGQAYEQFF.

V is TRBV29-1 and J is TRBJ1-2, with D perhaps matching TRBD1 (6 bases). There are 11 residues in the CDR3. The V and J ends lost 4 bases and 7 bases respectively, with 10 bases between them. Per germline, CDR1 SQVTM and CDR2 ANQGSEA. This CDR3 is CSVGAGAGYTF. The CDR3 bases are TGCAGCGTTGGGGCAGGGGCTGGCTACACCTTC.

V is TRBV11-2 and J is TRBJ2-3; perhaps TRBD2 as D (5 bases). V was clipped by 5 bases and J by 4 bases, with 22 bases between them. The CDR3 consists of 17 residues. The germline V gene encodes CDR1 SGHAT and CDR2 FQNNGV. In nucleotides, the CDR3 is TGTGCCAGCAGCCTAGGACTCTCGGCACTGGTTGCAGATACGCAGTATTTT. This sequence encodes CASSLGLSALVADTQYF.

The chain's CDR3 is CASSPAVTEAFF. The CDR3 DNA is TGTGCCAGCTCACCGGCTGTCACTGAAGCTTTCTTT. V is TRBV18 and J is TRBJ1-1; D unresolved. This CDR3 has 12 residues. The V end lost 3 bases, the J end lost 4 bases, and 6 bases lay between the germline ends. The germline V gene has CDR1 KGHSH and CDR2 LQKENI.

The chain joins TRBV3-1 to TRBJ2-7; 8 nucleotides line up with TRBD1. Germline CDR1 and CDR2: LGHDT and YNNKEL (reference sequence). The length of the CDR3 is 15 residues. After removal of 1 base from V and 2 bases from J, the junction contained 4 bases not matched to a gene. The CDR3 region is CASSQGQGLPYEQYF. The CDR3 DNA follows: TGTGCCAGCAGCCAAGGACAGGGGTTACCCTACGAGCAGTACTTC.

This clonotype was detected only a few times. The J gene is TRBJ2-5, the V gene TRBV7-6; TRBD2 might be the D (6 bases). V was pared by 1 base and J by 1 base, with 10 bases between. This CDR3 region has 15 residues. Germline assignment: CDR1 SGHVS and CDR2 FNYEAQ. As DNA, the CDR3 is TGTGCCAGCAGCTTAGGTGGGGGGTCCCAAGAGACCCAGTACTTC. This codes for CASSLGGGSQETQYF.

This chain joins TRBV10-3 and TRBJ2-1, with 7 positions matching TRBD1. The V gene's germline CDR1 is ENHRY and CDR2 SYGVKD. This CDR3 has 15 residues. V trimming: 0 bases; J trimming: 8 bases; junction bases outside the gene matches: 7. The CDR3 here is CAISESNEGGHEQFF. The CDR3 DNA is TGTGCCATCAGTGAGTCGAACGAAGGGGGCCATGAGCAGTTCTTC.

This clonotype was observed once. The V call is TRBV5-1, the J call TRBJ2-4; TRBD2 aligns across 9 bases. J gave up 0 bases and V 4 bases, and 8 bases lay outside the gene matches. CDR1 is SGHRS and CDR2 is YFSETQ in the germline V gene. This CDR3 has 17 residues. The CDR3 DNA reads TGCGCCAGCAGCAAAGATCTAGCGGGAAGAGCCAAAAACATTCAGTACTTC. Its protein is CASSKDLAGRAKNIQYF.

The chain has TRBV6-1 and TRBJ2-1; perhaps D is TRBD1 or TRBD2 (6 bases each). V was pared by 7 bases and J by 9 bases, with 19 bases between. Germline V gene sequence: CDR1 MNHNS, CDR2 SASEGT. CDR3 size: 14 residues. The CDR3 spells CASKGVGGLGEQFF. CDR3 sequence (DNA): TGTGCCAGCAAGGGGGTAGGGGGGCTGGGTGAGCAGTTCTTC.